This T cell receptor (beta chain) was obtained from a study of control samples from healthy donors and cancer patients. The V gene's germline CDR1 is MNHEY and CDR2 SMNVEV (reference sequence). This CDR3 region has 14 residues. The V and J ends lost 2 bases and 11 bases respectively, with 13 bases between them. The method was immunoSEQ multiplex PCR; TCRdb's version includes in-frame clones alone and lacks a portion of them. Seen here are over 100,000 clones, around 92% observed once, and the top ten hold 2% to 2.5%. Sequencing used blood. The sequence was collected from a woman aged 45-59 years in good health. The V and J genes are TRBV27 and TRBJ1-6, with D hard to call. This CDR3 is CASSLGFWGTPLHF. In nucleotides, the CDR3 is TGTGCCAGCAGTTTAGGATTTTGGGGAACACCCCTCCACTTT.